This record concerns one T cell receptor beta chain sequence. Its antigen remains unknown. Assay used: immunoSEQ multiplex PCR; TCRdb lists only in-frame clones, some missing. The sample carries about 110,000 clones, 85% to 95% recorded once. The data were taken from a study of OX40 agonist ivuxolimab in advanced cancers. Findings of the study overall: More expanded clones were found, on average, in CD8+ than in CD4+ T cells. Clonal expansion from baseline to week 6 occurred in both CD4+ and CD8+ T cells. Clonal expansion was among the lowest in partial responders at 0.1-3.0 mg/kg, especially CD8+.

V lost 5 bases and J lost 0; bases outside the gene matches: 9. The CDR3 runs to 18 residues. Germline V gene data show CDR1 as SGHVS and CDR2 as FQNEAQ. This specimen was CD4+ or CD8+ T cells sorted from blood, taken in a trial of the OX40 agonist ivuxolimab. The clonotype comes from an adult with an advanced solid tumor such as melanoma, head and neck, liver or kidney cancer. V gene TRBV7-8 combines with J gene TRBJ2-2; 10 bases align to TRBD2. CDR3 residues: CASSLPGLAGANTGELFF. Written as DNA, the CDR3 is TGTGCCAGCAGCCTCCCGGGGCTAGCGGGGGCGAACACCGGGGAGCTGTTTTTT. Full variable domain (remainder filled in from reference TRBV7-8 and TRBJ2-2): GAGVSQSPRYKVAKRGQDVALRCDPISGHVSLFWYQQALGQGPEFLTYFQNEAQLDKSGLPSDRFFAERPEGSVSTLKIQRTQQEDSAVYLCASSLPGLAGANTGELFFGEGSRLTVL.